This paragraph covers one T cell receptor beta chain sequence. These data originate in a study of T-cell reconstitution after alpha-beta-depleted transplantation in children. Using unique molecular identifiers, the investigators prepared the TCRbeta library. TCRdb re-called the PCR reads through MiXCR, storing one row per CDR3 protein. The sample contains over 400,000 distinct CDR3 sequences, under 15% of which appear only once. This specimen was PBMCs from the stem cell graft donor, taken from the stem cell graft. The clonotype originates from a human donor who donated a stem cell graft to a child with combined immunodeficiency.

The CDR3 spells CASSLDAGISYNEQFF. The CDR3 bases are TGCGCCAGCAGCTTGGATGCAGGGATCTCCTACAATGAGCAGTTCTTC. V gene TRBV5-1 combines with J gene TRBJ2-1; a weak D match, TRBD1 (5 bases). This CDR3 comprises 16 residues. Germline-derived CDR1 and CDR2 are SGHRS and YFSETQ. Deletions cut 0 bases from V and 0 bases from J, with 10 bases between.